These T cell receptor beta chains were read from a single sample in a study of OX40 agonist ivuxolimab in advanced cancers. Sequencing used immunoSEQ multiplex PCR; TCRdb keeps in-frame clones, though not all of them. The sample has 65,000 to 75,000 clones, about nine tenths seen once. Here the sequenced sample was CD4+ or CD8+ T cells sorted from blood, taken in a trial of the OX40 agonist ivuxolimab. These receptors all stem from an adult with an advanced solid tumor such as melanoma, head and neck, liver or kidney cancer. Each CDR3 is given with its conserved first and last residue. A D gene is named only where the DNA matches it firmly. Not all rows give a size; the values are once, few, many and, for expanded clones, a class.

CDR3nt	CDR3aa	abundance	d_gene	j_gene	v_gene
TGTGCCTGCACAAGGGGACAGGGAGATGAAAAACTGTTTTTT	CACTRGQGDEKLFF	few	TRBD1	TRBJ1-4	TRBV5-4
TGTGCCAGCAGTGAAGCGGTCAGGAATGGCTACACCTTC	CASSEAVRNGYTF	-	-	TRBJ1-2	TRBV6-1
TGTGCCAGCTCACCACCGAACTCCCCTGGGGAGCAGTTCTTC	CASSPPNSPGEQFF	-	-	TRBJ2-1	TRBV18
TGTGCCAGCAGCTTACACGAGTCCTCTCGCTATAACTATGGCTACACCTTC	CASSLHESSRYNYGYTF	-	-	TRBJ1-2	TRBV7-2
TGTGCCAGCAGTTACTCGGGAAACAATGAGCAGTTCTTC	CASSYSGNNEQFF	-	-	TRBJ2-1	TRBV6-5
TGTGCCAGCAGTCGGAGGACGGGATCCACAGATACGCAGTATTTT	CASSRRTGSTDTQYF	-	-	TRBJ2-3	TRBV6-5
TGTGCCAGCAGTGAAGATATGGGAAATTATGGCTACACCTTC	CASSEDMGNYGYTF	-	-	TRBJ1-2	TRBV2
TGTGCCGCCCAGGGGTCCAACACCGGGGAGCTGTTTTTT	CAAQGSNTGELFF	once	-	TRBJ2-2	TRBV28
TGCAGCGGGGAGCGGGGAGGCACAGATACGCAGTATTTT	CSGERGGTDTQYF	-	TRBD2	TRBJ2-3	TRBV29-1
TGTGCCAGCAGCACCTCCACAGATACGCAGTATTTT	CASSTSTDTQYF	-	-	TRBJ2-3	TRBV5-5
TGTGCCAGCAGTTTACTCAGGGCTAACACTGAAGCTTTCTTT	CASSLLRANTEAFF	-	-	TRBJ1-1	TRBV28
TGCGCCAGCAGTGAGGGGCTCGGGGTGGGGGAGACCCAGTACTTC	CASSEGLGVGETQYF	-	-	TRBJ2-5	TRBV10-1
TGTGCCAGCAGTGAAGGGGGGACCCTCTATGGCTACACCTTC	CASSEGGTLYGYTF	once	-	TRBJ1-2	TRBV6-1
TGTGCCAGCAGCTTGATAGGGAATTCACCCCTCCACTTT	CASSLIGNSPLHF	-	-	TRBJ1-6	TRBV5-4
TGCGCCACCCGCCCGGGGGCGACAGATACGCAGTATTTT	CATRPGATDTQYF	-	-	TRBJ2-3	TRBV5-1
TGCGCCACCCAATACATGAGCTACGAGCAGTACTTC	CATQYMSYEQYF	-	-	TRBJ2-7	TRBV23-1
TGTGCCAGCACCGACGGGGCCGTCCCCCTCTATGGCTACACCTTC	CASTDGAVPLYGYTF	-	-	TRBJ1-2	TRBV6-5
TGCGCCAGCAGCCAATTAGGGTTGCCTGGACCCCTCCACTTT	CASSQLGLPGPLHF	few	-	TRBJ1-6	TRBV4-1
TGTGCCAGCTCACCACCGAATGCAGGGTGGAACGAGCAGTACTTC	CASSPPNAGWNEQYF	-	-	TRBJ2-7	TRBV18
TGTGCCAGCAGTCCCCCGCGAGGGGGCCCAAGCTACGAGCAGTACTTC	CASSPPRGGPSYEQYF	-	TRBD1	TRBJ2-7	TRBV28
TGTGCCAGCAGCCCCTTCACAGATACGCAGTATTTT	CASSPFTDTQYF	-	-	TRBJ2-3	TRBV14
TGTGCCAGCAACAACAGGGGATCTGACGAGCAGTACTTC	CASNNRGSDEQYF	-	TRBD1	TRBJ2-7	TRBV2
TGTGCCAGCAGTGAACCGGGGGCCGTCGGGTACGAGCAGTACTTC	CASSEPGAVGYEQYF	-	-	TRBJ2-7	TRBV6-1
TGTGCCAGCAGTTTAGACTTGGGGACTCTGGGATCACCCCTCCACTTT	CASSLDLGTLGSPLHF	medium-sized	-	TRBJ1-6	TRBV28
TGTGCCAGCCCGGGACTAGAAGACAATGAGCAGTTCTTC	CASPGLEDNEQFF	-	TRBD2	TRBJ2-1	TRBV6-4
TGTGCCAGCAGCTTAGTAGCAGATTGGAACTATGGCTACACCTTC	CASSLVADWNYGYTF	medium-sized	-	TRBJ1-2	TRBV11-2
TGTGCCAGCAGTCGGACAGGAGCTAACTATGGCTACACCTTC	CASSRTGANYGYTF	-	TRBD1	TRBJ1-2	TRBV2
TGTGCCAGCAGCTTGCCTAGCGGGGGACAAGAGACCCAGTACTTC	CASSLPSGGQETQYF	-	TRBD2	TRBJ2-5	TRBV5-6
TGTGCCATCAGTGATCTAACAGGGACTGGGCGGGCATACGAGCAGTACTTC	CAISDLTGTGRAYEQYF	-	-	TRBJ2-7	TRBV10-3
TGTGCCAGCAGCTTCGGGCGAGGGGGCGACACACCCCTCCACTTT	CASSFGRGGDTPLHF	-	TRBD1	TRBJ1-6	TRBV5-5
TGTGCCAGCAGCTTCCCGGGGGCACAAGAGACCCAGTACTTC	CASSFPGAQETQYF	-	-	TRBJ2-5	TRBV5-8
TGTGCCAGCAGTGAAGCTTTACCAGGGGACACTGAAGCTTTCTTT	CASSEALPGDTEAFF	-	-	TRBJ1-1	TRBV2
TGTGCCGGGGTCGGACAGGGGGACTTGAACACTGAAGCTTTCTTT	CAGVGQGDLNTEAFF	once	TRBD1	TRBJ1-1	TRBV6-9
TGTGCCAGCAGCTTAGATATTTCCGGGGGTACGCAGTATTTT	CASSLDISGGTQYF	-	-	TRBJ2-3	TRBV11-2
TGTGCCAGCAGCACAGGACAGAAGGATACGCAGTATTTT	CASSTGQKDTQYF	-	-	TRBJ2-3	TRBV5-4
TGTGCCAGCTCACCACCCCTGCGCTACGAGCAGTACTTC	CASSPPLRYEQYF	-	-	TRBJ2-7	TRBV18
TGTGCCAGCAGTGCCCTTAGGGTTGCCCTTTACAATGAGCAGTTCTTC	CASSALRVALYNEQFF	-	-	TRBJ2-1	TRBV6-1
TGCGCCAGCAGCTTATTCTCTACCTCTAACTATGGCTACACCTTC	CASSLFSTSNYGYTF	-	-	TRBJ1-2	TRBV5-1
TGCGCCAGCAGCCCGAGGACAGCCGAGGGGGCTTCACCCCTCCACTTT	CASSPRTAEGASPLHF	-	TRBD1	TRBJ1-6	TRBV5-1
TGCGCCAGCAGCCAAGAAAAAAGGGTCTGGGGCACTGAAGCTTTCTTT	CASSQEKRVWGTEAFF	-	-	TRBJ1-1	TRBV4-1
TGTGCCAGCAGTTCCCCAAGCAGGGCCTACAATGAGCAGTTCTTC	CASSSPSRAYNEQFF	-	-	TRBJ2-1	TRBV28
TGTGCCAGCAGCGTCCTCGGACAGGGAACAGATACGCAGTATTTT	CASSVLGQGTDTQYF	-	TRBD1	TRBJ2-3	TRBV9
TGCGCCAGCAGGTTGAACTCAGGGGGCACCGGGGAGCTGTTTTTT	CASRLNSGGTGELFF	-	TRBD1	TRBJ2-2	TRBV5-1
TGTGCCAGCAGTGCAGAAGACAATCAGCCCCAGCATTTT	CASSAEDNQPQHF	-	-	TRBJ1-5	TRBV6-5
TGCAGTGCGGGGGACGTCTACGAGCAGTACTTC	CSAGDVYEQYF	-	-	TRBJ2-7	TRBV20-1
TGCGCCAGCAGTGAGTCACCGAACACTGAAGCTTTCTTT	CASSESPNTEAFF	-	-	TRBJ1-1	TRBV10-1
TGTGCCAGCAGTGATCAACAGGGGATTGGGACCCAGTACTTC	CASSDQQGIGTQYF	-	TRBD1	TRBJ2-5	TRBV6-1